Sequencing of this TCR beta chain was carried out in a study of T cell responses to AZD1222 COVID-19 vaccine. Study-wide context: Whether given at about 4 or about 12 weeks, second doses were pooled. Overall study results and limits: Among spike-specific TCRs, nearly half reportedly target unmutated variant regions.

TCRdb keeps only in-frame clones here, not all; method: immunoSEQ multiplex PCR. The sample carries around 150,000 clones, just under 95% recorded once. A note on this clone: Its antigen is still unknown.

The origin of this receptor is an adult in good health. The sample in question was peripheral blood, obtained on day 0 of AZD1222 vaccination.

The CDR3 here is CASIKWGDTGSGEAFF. The CDR3 nucleotides read TGTGCCAGCATCAAATGGGGGGACACCGGTTCGGGTGAAGCTTTCTTT. V gene TRBV2 combines with J gene TRBJ1-1; D might be TRBD1 (6 bases). Germline V gene sequence: CDR1 SNHLY, CDR2 FYNNEI. The CDR3 consists of 16 residues. V gave up 7 bases and J gave up 7 bases, with 25 bases separating them.